One and the same sample provided the 10 T cell receptor beta chains below, sequenced in a study of T cell responses to AZD1222 COVID-19 vaccine (dated by TCRdb to the early 2020s). What the time point label conveys for this sample: baseline before first vaccination. The sample's treatment or condition label, in plain terms: meningococcal conjugate vaccine given as trial control. The method was the immunoSEQ multiplex PCR assay. Not all clones reach the TCRdb copy of this immuneACCESS table, which keeps in-frame sequences only. Checked studies attribute under half of the gap to unresolved V genes and leave the rest unexplained. The sample table holds some 140,000 clones, of which 70% to 90% were seen once. The ten biggest clones cover about 5% of the sample. This specimen was peripheral blood, taken on day 0 of MenACWY control vaccination. The source is an adult in good health.

This clone was observed once. The J gene is TRBJ2-5, the V gene TRBV6-5; 7 bases fit TRBD2. The CDR3 spans 14 residues. Germline assignment: CDR1 MNHEY and CDR2 SVGAGI. Unmatched junction bases numbered 7, after V lost 4 bases and J lost 5 bases. The CDR3, as DNA: TGTGCCAGCAGTTGGAGGACTAGTGGGGAGACCCAGTACTTC. The encoded protein is CASSWRTSGETQYF.

The chain employs TRBV7-9 and TRBJ2-3; D gene uncertain. This CDR3 is 16 amino acids long. Germline CDR1 SEHNR, CDR2 FQNEAQ (reference sequence). Trimming stripped 5 bases from V and 5 bases from J, with 20 bases between. The CDR3 spells CASSDNDPGLLDTQYF. CDR3 nucleotide sequence: TGTGCCAGCAGCGATAATGACCCGGGCCTTCTAGATACGCAGTATTTT.

The chain recombines TRBV24-1 with TRBJ2-7, with D unclear. V gave up 1 base and J gave up 2 bases, with 11 bases separating them. CDR1 is KGHDR and CDR2 is SFDVKD in the germline V gene. The CDR3 contains 15 residues. The CDR3 spells CATSDLREPAYEQYV. As DNA, the CDR3 is TGTGCCACCAGTGATTTAAGGGAACCGGCCTACGAGCAGTACGTC.

V gene TRBV7-8 combines with J gene TRBJ2-7; D unclear. V lost 5 bases to trimming and J lost 7 bases, with 21 bases between them. CDR3 length equals 15 residues. Germline V gene sequence: CDR1 SGHVS, CDR2 FQNEAQ. CDR3 bases: TGTGCCAGCAGCCCCTACCGCACGGCCCAAGGTGAGCAGTACTTC. This codes for CASSPYRTAQGEQYF.

The CDR3 protein is CASSPSGRALLSYEQFF. As DNA, the CDR3 is TGTGCCAGCAGCCCCAGCGGGAGGGCTCTTTTGAGCTATGAGCAGTTCTTC. The rearrangement joins TRBV7-6 to TRBJ2-1; 10 bases line up with TRBD2. This CDR3 region has 17 residues. V shed 5 bases and J 8 bases; nucleotides not matched to a gene: 15. Germline V lookup: CDR1 SGHVS, CDR2 FNYEAQ. The variable domain in full, completed from reference TRBV7-6 and TRBJ2-1, reads GAGVSQSPRYKVTKRGQDVALRCDPISGHVSLYWYRQALGQGPEFLTYFNYEAQQDKSGLPNDRFSAERPEGSISTLTIQRTEQRDSAMYRCASSPSGRALLSYEQFFGPGTRLTVL.

The chain uses TRBV18 and TRBJ1-1, with D hard to call. The germline gives CDR1 KGHSH, CDR2 LQKENI. The CDR3 has 14 amino acids. The germline V and J ends were trimmed by 1 base and 0 bases, with 6 bases remaining between them. DNA for the CDR3: TGTGCCAGCTCACCACAGGGAGTGAACACTGAAGCTTTCTTT. Amino acids: CASSPQGVNTEAFF.

The chain carries TRBV14 and TRBJ1-6, with D tentatively TRBD1 (5 bases). Trimming pared 5 bases from V and 7 bases from J, leaving 9 bases between. This CDR3 is 13 amino acids long. The germline CDR1 and CDR2 sequences are SGHDN and FVKESK. The CDR3: CASSLRGNSPLHF. In nucleotides, the CDR3 is TGTGCCAGCAGCTTACGGGGGAATTCACCCCTCCACTTT.

J is TRBJ1-6 and V is TRBV9, with D perhaps TRBD1 (5 bases). The CDR3 is 14 amino acids. V was pared by 4 bases and J by 10 bases, with 15 bases between. From germline, CDR1 is SGDLS and CDR2 YYNGEE. The CDR3 coding sequence is TGTGCCAGCAGCCAACGCGGGGGGGAGTCACCCCTCCACTTT. Translated, it gives CASSQRGGESPLHF.

V gene TRBV21-1 combines with J gene TRBJ1-1. TRBV21-1 is marked as a pseudogene. The CDR3 consists of 13 residues. DNA of the CDR3: TGTGCCAGCAGCAAAAAAAGGGCAGACAAAGCTTTCTTT. Its translation is CASSKKRADKAFF.

As for this clone: An end of the junction does not agree with germline; a read error may underlie this. The chain combines TRBV7-8 with TRBJ1-2; 9 nucleotides match TRBD1. Per the germline V gene, CDR1 is SGHVS and CDR2 is FQNEAQ. This CDR3 has 11 amino acids. CDR3 sequence (DNA): TGTGCCAGCAGCAAGGGACAGGGCTTGTTCTTC. Translating gives CASSKGQGLFF. Supplemented by reference TRBV7-8 and TRBJ1-2, the full variable domain reads GAGVSQSPRYKVAKRGQDVALRCDPISGHVSLFWYQQALGQGPEFLTYFQNEAQLDKSGLPSDRFFAERPEGSVSTLKIQRTQQEDSAVYLCASSKGQGLFFGSGTRLTVV.